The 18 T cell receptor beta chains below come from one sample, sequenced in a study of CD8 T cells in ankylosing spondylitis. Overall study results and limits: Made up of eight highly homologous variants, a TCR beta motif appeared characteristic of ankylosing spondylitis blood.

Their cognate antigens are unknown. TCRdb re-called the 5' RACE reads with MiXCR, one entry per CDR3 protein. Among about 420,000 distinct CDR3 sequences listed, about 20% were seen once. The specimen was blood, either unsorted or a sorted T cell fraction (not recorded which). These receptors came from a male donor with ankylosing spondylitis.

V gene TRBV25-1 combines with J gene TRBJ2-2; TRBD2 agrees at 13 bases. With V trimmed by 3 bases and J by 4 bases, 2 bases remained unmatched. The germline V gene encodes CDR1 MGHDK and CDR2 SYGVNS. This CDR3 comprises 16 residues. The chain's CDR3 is CASSDRLAGGTGELFF. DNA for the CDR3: TGTGCCAGCAGTGACCGACTAGCGGGAGGCACCGGGGAGCTGTTTTTT.

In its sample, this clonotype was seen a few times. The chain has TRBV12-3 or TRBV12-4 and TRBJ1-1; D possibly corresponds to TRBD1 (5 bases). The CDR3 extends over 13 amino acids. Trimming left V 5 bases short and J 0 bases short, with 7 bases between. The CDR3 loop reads CASSAGMNTEAFF. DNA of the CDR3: TGTGCCAGCAGTGCAGGGATGAACACTGAAGCTTTCTTT.

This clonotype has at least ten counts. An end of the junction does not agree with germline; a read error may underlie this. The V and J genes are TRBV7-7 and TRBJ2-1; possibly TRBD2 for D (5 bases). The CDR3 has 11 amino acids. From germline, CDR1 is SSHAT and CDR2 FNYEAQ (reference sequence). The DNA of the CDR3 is TGTGCTAGCAGCTCGGGGAATGAGCAGTTCTTC. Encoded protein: CASSSGNEQFF. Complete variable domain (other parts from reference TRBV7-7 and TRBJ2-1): GAGVSQSPRYKVTKRGQDVTLRCDPISSHATLYWYQQALGQGPEFLTYFNYEAQPDKSGLPSDRFSAERPEGSISTLTIQRTEQRDSAMYRCASSSGNEQFFGPGTRLTVL.

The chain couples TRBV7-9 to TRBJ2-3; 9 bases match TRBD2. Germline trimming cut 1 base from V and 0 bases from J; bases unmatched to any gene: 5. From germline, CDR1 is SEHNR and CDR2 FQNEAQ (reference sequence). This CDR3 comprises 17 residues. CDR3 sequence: CASSLVYSGRSTDTQYF. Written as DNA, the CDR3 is TGTGCCAGCAGCTTAGTCTACAGCGGGAGGAGCACAGATACGCAGTATTTT.

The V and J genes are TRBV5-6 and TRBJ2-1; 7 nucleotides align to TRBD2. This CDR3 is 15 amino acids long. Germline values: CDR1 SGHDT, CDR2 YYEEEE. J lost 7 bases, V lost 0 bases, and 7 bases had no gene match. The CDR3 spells CASSLGGLAENEQFF. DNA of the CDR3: TGTGCCAGCAGCTTGGGGGGTCTAGCGGAGAATGAGCAGTTCTTC.

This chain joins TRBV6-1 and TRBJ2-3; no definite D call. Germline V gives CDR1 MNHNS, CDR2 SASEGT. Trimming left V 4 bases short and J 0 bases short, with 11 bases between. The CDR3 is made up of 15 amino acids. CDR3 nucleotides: TGTGCCAGCAGTGCTGGTGCAGTTAGCACAGATACGCAGTATTTT. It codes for CASSAGAVSTDTQYF.

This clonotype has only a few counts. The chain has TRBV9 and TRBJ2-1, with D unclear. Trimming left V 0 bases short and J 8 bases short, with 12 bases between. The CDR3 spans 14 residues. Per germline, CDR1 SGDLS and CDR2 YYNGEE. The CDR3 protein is CASSVVPEIYEQFF. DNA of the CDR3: TGTGCCAGCAGCGTAGTCCCCGAAATTTATGAGCAGTTCTTC.

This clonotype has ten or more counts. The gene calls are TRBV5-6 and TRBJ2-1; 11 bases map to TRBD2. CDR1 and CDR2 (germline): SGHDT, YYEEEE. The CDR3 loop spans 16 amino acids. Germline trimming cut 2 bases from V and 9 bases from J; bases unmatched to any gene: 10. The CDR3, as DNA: TGTGCCAGCAGCTTTGGGTTGGAGGGACTAGCGGTTGAGCAGTTCTTC. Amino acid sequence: CASSFGLEGLAVEQFF.

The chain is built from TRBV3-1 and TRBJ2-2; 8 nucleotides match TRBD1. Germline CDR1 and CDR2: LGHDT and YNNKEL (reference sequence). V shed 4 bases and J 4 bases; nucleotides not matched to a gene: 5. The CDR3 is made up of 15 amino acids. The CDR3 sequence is CASSPGGAGTGELFF. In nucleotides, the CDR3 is TGTGCCAGCAGCCCAGGGGGCGCGGGCACCGGGGAGCTGTTTTTT.

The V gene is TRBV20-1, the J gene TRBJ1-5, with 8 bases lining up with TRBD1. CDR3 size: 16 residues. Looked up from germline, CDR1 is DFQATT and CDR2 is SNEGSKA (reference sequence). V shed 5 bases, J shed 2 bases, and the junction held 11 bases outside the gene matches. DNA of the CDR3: TGCAGTGCTGAACGCCGGACAGGGACGGGCAATCAGCCCCAGCATTTT. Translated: CSAERRTGTGNQPQHF.

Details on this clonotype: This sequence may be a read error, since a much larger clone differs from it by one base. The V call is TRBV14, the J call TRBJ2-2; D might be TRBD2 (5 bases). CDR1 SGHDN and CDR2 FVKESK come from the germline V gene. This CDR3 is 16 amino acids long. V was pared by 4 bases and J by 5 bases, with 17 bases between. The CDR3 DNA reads TGTGCCAGCAGCCTGACTATACCTACTTTGACCGGGGAGCTGTTTTTT. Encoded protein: CASSLTIPTLTGELFF.

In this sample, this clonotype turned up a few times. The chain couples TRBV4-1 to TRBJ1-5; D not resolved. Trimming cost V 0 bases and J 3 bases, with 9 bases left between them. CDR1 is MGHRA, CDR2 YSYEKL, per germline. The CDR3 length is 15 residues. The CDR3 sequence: CASSQEGSPNQPQHF. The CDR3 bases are TGCGCCAGCAGCCAAGAGGGCAGCCCCAATCAGCCCCAGCATTTT.

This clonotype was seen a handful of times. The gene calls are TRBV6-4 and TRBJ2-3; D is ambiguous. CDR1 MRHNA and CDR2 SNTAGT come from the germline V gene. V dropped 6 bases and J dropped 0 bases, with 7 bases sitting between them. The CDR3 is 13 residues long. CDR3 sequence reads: CASSQDSTDTQYF. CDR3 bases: TGTGCCAGCAGCCAGGACAGCACAGATACGCAGTATTTT.

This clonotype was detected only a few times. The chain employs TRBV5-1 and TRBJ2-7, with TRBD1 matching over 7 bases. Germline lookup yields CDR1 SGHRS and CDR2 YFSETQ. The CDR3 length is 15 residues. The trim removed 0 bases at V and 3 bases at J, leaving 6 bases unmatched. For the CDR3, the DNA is TGCGCCAGCAGCTTGGGGGACAGAGAATACTACGAGCAGTACTTC. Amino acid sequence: CASSLGDREYYEQYF.

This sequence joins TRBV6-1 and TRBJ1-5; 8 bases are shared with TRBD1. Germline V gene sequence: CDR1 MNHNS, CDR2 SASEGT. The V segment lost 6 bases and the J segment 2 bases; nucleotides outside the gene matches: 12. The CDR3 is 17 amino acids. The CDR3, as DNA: TGTGCCAGCAGCCAACGGACAGGGAATAGTGGCAATCAGCCCCAGCATTTT. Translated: CASSQRTGNSGNQPQHF.

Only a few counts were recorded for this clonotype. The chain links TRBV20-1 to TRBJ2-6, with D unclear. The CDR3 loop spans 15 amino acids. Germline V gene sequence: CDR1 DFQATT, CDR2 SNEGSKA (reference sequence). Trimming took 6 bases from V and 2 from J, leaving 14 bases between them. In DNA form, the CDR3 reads TGCAGTGCCCCAGGAGACACCCCTGGGGCCAACGTCCTGACTTTC. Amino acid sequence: CSAPGDTPGANVLTF.

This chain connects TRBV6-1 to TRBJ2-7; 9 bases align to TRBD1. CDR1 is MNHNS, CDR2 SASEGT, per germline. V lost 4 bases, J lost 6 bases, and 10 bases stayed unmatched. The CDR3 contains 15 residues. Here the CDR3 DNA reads TGTGCCAGCAGTGCGGGGACAGGGACCTTCGGCGAGCAGTACTTC. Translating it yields CASSAGTGTFGEQYF.

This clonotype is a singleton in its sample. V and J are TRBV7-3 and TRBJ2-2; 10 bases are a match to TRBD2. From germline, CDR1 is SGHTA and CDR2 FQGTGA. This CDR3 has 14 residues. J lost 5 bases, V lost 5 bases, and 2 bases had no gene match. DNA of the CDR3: TGTGCCAGCAGCACGGGACTAGCGACCGGGGAGCTGTTTTTT. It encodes CASSTGLATGELFF.